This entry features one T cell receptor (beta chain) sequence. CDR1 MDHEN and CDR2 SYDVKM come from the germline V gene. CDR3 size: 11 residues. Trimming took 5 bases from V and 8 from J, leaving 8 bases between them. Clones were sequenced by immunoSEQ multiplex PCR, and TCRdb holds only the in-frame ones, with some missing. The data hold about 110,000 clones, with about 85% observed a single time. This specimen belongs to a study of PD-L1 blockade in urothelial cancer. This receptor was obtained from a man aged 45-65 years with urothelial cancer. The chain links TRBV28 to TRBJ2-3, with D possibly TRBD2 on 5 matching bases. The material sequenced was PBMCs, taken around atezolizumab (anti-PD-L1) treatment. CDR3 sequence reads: CASSGERTQYF. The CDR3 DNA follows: TGTGCCAGCAGTGGGGAGCGTACGCAGTATTTT.